One T cell receptor beta chain is described in this entry. Per the germline V gene, CDR1 is SEHNR and CDR2 is FQNEAQ (reference sequence). The CDR3 has 15 residues. 5'RACE template switching with UMIs produced the TCR beta cDNA. With the 5' RACE reads reprocessed, TCRdb shows one record per CDR3 protein and no DNA. Its table lists 150,000 to 170,000 distinct CDR3 sequences. These data come from a study of T cells expressing NK-cell markers. Study summary: From sorted CD3+CD56+NKG2C+, CD3+CD56+NKG2C- and CD3+CD56-NKG2C+ T cells came the TCR beta repertoires.

This TCR was sampled from a woman between 45 and 60 years old in good health. The sample consisted of blood T cells: a sorted CD56 or NKG2C T cell subset, CD4+ or CD8+ T cells, or bulk PBMC T cells (not recorded which). This sequence joins TRBV7-9 and TRBJ1-1. CDR3 loop: CASSATRDSGTEAFF.